The sequence of this T cell receptor (beta chain) was determined in a study of T cells in Graves' hyperthyroidism and ophthalmopathy. This CDR3 is 15 amino acids long. Germline V lookup: CDR1 LGHDT, CDR2 YNNKEL (reference sequence). J was trimmed by 4 bases and V by 2 bases; bases with no gene match: 8. The sample, blood from the first hyperthyroidism diagnosis, precedes any ophthalmopathy symptoms. TCR beta CDR3 regions were amplified from RNA transcripts. A set of HTBI primers served as the primers for a first-round RT-PCR of the TCR CDR3. TCRdb processed the multiplex PCR reads anew with MiXCR; each CDR3 protein has one entry. Seen here are about 720,000 distinct CDR3 sequences, approximately 18% observed once, and the top ten hold around 15%. In this sample, this clonotype turned up many times.

The receptor was derived from a woman aged 50 to 65 with Graves' hyperthyroidism that later progressed to Graves' ophthalmopathy. V gene TRBV3-1 combines with J gene TRBJ2-7; 7 bases match TRBD1. Sequenced sample: blood. CDR3 in DNA: TGTGCCAGCAGCCAAAGACAGGGAACTTTGTACGAGCAGTACTTC. Its translation: CASSQRQGTLYEQYF.